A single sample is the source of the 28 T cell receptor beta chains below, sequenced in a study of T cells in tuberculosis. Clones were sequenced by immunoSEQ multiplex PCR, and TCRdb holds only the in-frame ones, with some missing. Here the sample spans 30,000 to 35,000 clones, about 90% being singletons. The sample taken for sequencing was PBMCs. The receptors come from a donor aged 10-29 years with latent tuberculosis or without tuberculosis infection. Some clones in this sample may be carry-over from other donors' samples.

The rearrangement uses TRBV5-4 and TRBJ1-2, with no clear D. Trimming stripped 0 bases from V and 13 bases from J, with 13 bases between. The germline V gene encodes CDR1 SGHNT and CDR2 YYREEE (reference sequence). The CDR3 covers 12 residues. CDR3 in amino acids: CASSLDISRRTF. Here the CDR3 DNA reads TGTGCCAGCAGCTTGGACATCTCCCGTCGCACCTTC.

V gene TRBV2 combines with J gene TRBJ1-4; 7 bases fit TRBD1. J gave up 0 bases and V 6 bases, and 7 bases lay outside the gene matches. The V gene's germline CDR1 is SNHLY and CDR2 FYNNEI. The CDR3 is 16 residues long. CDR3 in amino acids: CASREDRRATNEKLFF. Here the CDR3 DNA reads TGTGCCAGCAGGGAGGACAGGAGAGCAACTAATGAAAAACTGTTTTTT.

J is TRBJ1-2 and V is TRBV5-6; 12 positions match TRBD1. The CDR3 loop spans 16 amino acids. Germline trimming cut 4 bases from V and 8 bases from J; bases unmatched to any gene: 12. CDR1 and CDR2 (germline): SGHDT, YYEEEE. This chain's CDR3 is CASSLYSGQGALGYTF. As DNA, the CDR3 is TGTGCCAGCAGCCTCTACTCGGGACAGGGGGCGTTAGGCTACACCTTC.

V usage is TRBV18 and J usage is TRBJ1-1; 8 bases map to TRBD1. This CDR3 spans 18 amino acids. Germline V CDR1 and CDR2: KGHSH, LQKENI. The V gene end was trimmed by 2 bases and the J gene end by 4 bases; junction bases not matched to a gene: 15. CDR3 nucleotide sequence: TGTGCCAGCTCACCAAACATGGTCACGGGGACAGGACTCACTGAAGCTTTCTTT. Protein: CASSPNMVTGTGLTEAFF. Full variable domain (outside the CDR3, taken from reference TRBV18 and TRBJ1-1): NAGVMQNPRHLVRRRGQEARLRCSPMKGHSHVYWYRQLPEEGLKFMVYLQKENIIDESGMPKERFSAEFPKEGPSILRIQQVVRGDSAAYFCASSPNMVTGTGLTEAFFGQGTRLTVV.

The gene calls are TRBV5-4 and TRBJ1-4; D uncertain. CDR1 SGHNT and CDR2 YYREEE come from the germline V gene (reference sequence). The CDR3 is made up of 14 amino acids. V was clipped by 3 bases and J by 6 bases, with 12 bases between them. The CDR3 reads CASSSEGGDEKLFF. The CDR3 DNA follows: TGTGCCAGCAGCTCGGAGGGCGGGGATGAAAAACTGTTTTTT.

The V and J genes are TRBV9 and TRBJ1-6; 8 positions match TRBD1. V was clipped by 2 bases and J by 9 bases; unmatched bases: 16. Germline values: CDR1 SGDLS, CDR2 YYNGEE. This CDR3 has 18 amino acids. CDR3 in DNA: TGTGCCAGCAGCGTCAGTTCCGGGACAGGAGACTTTCGTTCACCCCTCCACTTT. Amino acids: CASSVSSGTGDFRSPLHF.

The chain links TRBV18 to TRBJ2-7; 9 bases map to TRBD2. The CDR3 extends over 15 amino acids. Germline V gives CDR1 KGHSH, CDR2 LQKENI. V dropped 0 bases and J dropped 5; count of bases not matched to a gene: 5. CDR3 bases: TGTGCCAGCTCACCACCTAGCGGGAGCGCTCACGAGCAGTACTTC. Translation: CASSPPSGSAHEQYF.

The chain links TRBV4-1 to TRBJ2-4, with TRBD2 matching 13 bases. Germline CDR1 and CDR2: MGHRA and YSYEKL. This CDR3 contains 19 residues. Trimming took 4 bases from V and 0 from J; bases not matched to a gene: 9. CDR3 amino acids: CASSRLLAGGPLAKNIQYF. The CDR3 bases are TGCGCCAGCAGCCGCCTACTAGCGGGGGGGCCATTAGCCAAAAACATTCAGTACTTC.

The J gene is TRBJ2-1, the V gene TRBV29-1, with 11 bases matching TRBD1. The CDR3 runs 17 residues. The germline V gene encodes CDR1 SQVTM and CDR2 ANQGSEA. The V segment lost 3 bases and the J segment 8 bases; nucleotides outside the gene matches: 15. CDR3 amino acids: CSVEQGWTGGAAHEQFF. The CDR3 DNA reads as TGCAGCGTTGAGCAGGGGTGGACAGGGGGCGCCGCCCATGAGCAGTTCTTC.

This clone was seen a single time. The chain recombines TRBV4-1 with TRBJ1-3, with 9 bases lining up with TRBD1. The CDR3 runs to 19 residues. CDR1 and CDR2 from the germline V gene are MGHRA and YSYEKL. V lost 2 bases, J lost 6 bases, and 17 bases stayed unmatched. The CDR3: CASSQPGLEWDRVKNTIYF. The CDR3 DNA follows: TGCGCCAGCAGCCAACCCGGGTTGGAATGGGACAGGGTAAAAAACACCATATATTTT.

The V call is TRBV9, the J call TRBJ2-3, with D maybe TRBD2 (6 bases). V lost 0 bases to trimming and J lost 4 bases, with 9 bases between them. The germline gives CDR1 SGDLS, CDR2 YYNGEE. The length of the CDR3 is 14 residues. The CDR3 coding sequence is TGTGCCAGCAGCGTAGCGGGGGATGCAGATACGCAGTATTTT. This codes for CASSVAGDADTQYF.

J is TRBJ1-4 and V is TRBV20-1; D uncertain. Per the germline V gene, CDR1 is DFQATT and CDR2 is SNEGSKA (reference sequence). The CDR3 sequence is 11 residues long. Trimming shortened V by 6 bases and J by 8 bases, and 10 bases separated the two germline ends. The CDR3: CSADTREKLFF. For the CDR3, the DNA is TGCAGTGCCGATACCCGGGAAAAACTGTTTTTT.

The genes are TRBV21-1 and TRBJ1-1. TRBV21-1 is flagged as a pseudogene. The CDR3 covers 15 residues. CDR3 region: CASSKREGSGTEAFF. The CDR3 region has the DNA TGTGCCAGCAGCAAAAGGGAGGGGTCGGGAACTGAAGCTTTCTTT.

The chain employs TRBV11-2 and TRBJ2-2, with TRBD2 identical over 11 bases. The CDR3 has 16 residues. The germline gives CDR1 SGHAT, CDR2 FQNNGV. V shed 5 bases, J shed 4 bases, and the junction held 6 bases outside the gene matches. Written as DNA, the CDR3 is TGTGCCAGCAGCCTACTAGCGGGAGACCCCACCGGGGAGCTGTTTTTT. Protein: CASSLLAGDPTGELFF.

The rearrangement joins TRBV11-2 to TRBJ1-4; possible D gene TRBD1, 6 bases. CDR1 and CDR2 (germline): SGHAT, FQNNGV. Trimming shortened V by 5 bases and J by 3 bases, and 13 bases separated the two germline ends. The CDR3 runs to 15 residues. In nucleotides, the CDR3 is TGTGCCAGCAGCGTAACAGGGTCTGCTAATGAAAAACTGTTTTTT. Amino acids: CASSVTGSANEKLFF.

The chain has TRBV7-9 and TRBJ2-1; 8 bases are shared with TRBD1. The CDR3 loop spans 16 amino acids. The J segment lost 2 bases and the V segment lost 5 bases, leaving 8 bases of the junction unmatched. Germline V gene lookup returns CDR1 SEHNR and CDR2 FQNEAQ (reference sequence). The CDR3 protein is CASSPSRGQAYNEQFF. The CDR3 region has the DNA TGTGCCAGCAGCCCAAGCCGGGGACAGGCCTACAATGAGCAGTTCTTC. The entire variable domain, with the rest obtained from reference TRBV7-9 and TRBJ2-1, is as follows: DTGVSQNPRHKITKRGQNVTFRCDPISEHNRLYWYRQTLGQGPEFLTYFQNEAQLEKSRLLSDRFSAERPKGSFSTLEIQRTEQGDSAMYLCASSPSRGQAYNEQFFGPGTRLTVL.

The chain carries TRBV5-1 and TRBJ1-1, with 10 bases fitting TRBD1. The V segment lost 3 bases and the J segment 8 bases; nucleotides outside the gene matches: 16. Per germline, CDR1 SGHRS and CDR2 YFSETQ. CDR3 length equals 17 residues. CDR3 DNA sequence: TGCGCCAGCAGCTGGGACAGGGGTGGGTCAATGGGAAGAGAAGCTTTCTTT. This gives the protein CASSWDRGGSMGREAFF.

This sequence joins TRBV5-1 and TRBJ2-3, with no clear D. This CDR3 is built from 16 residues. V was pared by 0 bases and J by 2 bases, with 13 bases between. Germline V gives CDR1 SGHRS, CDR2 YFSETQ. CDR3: CASSLAVVSTTDTQYF. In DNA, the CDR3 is TGCGCCAGCAGCTTGGCTGTTGTCAGTACCACAGATACGCAGTATTTT.

CDR3 DNA sequence: TGTGCCAGCAGTCCCCTAGAGGTATCCGGGGAGCTGTTTTTT. It is translated as CASSPLEVSGELFF. The rearrangement links TRBV4-2 to TRBJ2-2; unclear D gene. Trimming pared 6 bases from V and 6 bases from J, leaving 14 bases between. Germline V gene lookup returns CDR1 LGHNA and CDR2 YNFKEQ. The CDR3 consists of 14 residues.

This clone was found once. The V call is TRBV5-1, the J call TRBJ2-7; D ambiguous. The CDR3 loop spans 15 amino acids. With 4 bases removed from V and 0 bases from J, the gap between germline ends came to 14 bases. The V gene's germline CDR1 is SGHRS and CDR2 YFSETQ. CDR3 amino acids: CASSQGTAGSYEQYF. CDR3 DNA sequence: TGCGCCAGCAGCCAAGGTACAGCCGGCTCCTACGAGCAGTACTTC.

The CDR3 loop is CASSQEFPGDNQPQHF. The CDR3 nucleotides are TGTGCCAGCAGCCAAGAATTCCCGGGGGACAATCAGCCCCAGCATTTT. The chain recombines TRBV4-2 with TRBJ1-5, with D possibly matching TRBD1 (5 bases). This CDR3 is built from 16 residues. The ends were cut back, 0 bases at V and 3 bases at J, with 12 bases in the middle. Germline values: CDR1 LGHNA, CDR2 YNFKEQ.

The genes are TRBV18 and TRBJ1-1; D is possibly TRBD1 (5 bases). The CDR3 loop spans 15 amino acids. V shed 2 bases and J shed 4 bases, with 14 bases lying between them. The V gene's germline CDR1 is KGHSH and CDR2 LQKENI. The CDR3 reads CASSPGTPQGTEAFF. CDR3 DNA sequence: TGTGCCAGCTCACCAGGTACCCCCCAGGGCACTGAAGCTTTCTTT.

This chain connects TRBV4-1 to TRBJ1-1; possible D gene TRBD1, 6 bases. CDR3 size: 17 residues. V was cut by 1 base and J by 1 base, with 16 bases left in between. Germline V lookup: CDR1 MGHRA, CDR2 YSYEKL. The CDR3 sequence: CASSQVINRERNTEAFF. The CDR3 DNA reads TGCGCCAGCAGCCAAGTAATTAACAGGGAGAGGAACACTGAAGCTTTCTTT.

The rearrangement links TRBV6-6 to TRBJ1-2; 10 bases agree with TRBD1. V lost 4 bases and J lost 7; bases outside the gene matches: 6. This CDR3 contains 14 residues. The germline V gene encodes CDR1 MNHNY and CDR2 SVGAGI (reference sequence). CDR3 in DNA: TGTGCCAGCAGTTCCTTCGACAGGGGGCTTGGCTACACCTTC. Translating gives CASSSFDRGLGYTF.

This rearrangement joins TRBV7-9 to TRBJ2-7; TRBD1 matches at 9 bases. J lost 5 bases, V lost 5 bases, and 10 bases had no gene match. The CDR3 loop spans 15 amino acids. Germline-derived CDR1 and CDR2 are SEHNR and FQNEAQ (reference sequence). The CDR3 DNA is TGTGCCAGCAGCCGTATGCGGGACAGGGACCACGAGCAGTACTTC. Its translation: CASSRMRDRDHEQYF.

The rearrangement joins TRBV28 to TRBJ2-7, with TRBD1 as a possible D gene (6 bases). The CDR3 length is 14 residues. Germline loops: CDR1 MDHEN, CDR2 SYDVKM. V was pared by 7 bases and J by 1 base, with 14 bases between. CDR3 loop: CASISKGQSYEQYF. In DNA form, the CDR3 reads TGTGCCAGCATTTCTAAAGGACAGTCCTACGAGCAGTACTTC.

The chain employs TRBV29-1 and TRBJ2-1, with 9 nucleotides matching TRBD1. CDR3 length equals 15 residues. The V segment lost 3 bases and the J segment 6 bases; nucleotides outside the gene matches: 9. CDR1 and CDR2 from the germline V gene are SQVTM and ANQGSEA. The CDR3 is CSVDPIGTGSNEQFF. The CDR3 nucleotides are TGCAGCGTTGACCCAATAGGGACAGGGAGCAATGAGCAGTTCTTC.

The CDR3 DNA sequence: TGTGCCAGTAGTATAGATTACAGCGCGGGCGGCTACACCTTC. This gives the protein CASSIDYSAGGYTF. This sequence joins TRBV19 and TRBJ1-2; D unresolved. V was cut by 0 bases and J by 8 bases, with 13 bases left in between. The CDR3 length is 14 residues. Germline V gene sequence: CDR1 LNHDA, CDR2 SQIVND (reference sequence).